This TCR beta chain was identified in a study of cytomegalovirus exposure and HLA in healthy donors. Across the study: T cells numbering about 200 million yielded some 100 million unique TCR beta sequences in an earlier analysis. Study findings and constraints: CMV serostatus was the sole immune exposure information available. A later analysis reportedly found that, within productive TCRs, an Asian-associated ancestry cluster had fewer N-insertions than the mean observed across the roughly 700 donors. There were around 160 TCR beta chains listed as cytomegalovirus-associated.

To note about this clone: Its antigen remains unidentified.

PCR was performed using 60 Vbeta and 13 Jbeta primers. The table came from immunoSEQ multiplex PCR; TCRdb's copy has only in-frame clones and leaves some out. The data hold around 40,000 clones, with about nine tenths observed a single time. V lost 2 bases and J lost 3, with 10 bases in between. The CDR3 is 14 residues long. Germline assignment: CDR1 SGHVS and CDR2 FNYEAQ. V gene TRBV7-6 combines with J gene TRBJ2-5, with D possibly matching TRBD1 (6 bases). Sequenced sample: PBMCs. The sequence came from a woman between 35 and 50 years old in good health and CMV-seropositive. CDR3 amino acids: CASSLIAGEETQYF. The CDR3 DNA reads TGTGCCAGCAGCTTAATTGCAGGGGAAGAGACCCAGTACTTC.